The 11 T cell receptor beta chains below were found in one sample sequenced in a study of monozygotic twins with inflammatory bowel disease. TCRdb derives one entry per CDR3 protein from the 5' RACE reads, leaving out DNA. This sample contains approximately 400,000 distinct CDR3 sequences. Sequenced input: blood. Receptor source: a human donor with ulcerative colitis or Crohn's disease, or a healthy co-twin of an affected twin (not recorded which).

CDR3 amino acids: CASSPNLTRGSLSYEQYF. The genes are TRBV5-1 and TRBJ2-7; checking the TCRdb D call of TRBD2 is not possible without DNA. The germline CDR1 and CDR2 sequences are SGHRS and YFSETQ. The CDR3 length is 18 residues.

The gene calls are TRBV20-1 and TRBJ2-1; TCRdb's D call, TRBD2, is unchecked because there is no DNA. The CDR3 is made up of 15 amino acids. Germline V gene lookup returns CDR1 DFQATT and CDR2 SNEGSKA (reference sequence). CDR3 sequence: CSASPSGRARNEQFF.

The chain couples TRBV27 to TRBJ2-7; the TCRdb D gene call, TRBD2, has no DNA to confirm it. The germline V gene has CDR1 MNHEY and CDR2 SMNVEV (reference sequence). The CDR3 is 16 amino acids. The CDR3 spells CASSSPNRDSDYEQYF.

The rearrangement joins TRBV7-9 to TRBJ2-1. Per germline, CDR1 SEHNR and CDR2 FQNEAQ (reference sequence). The CDR3 totals 15 residues. This chain's CDR3 is CASSLRQEYYNEQFF.

The chain employs TRBV7-9 and TRBJ1-6. The CDR3 consists of 12 residues. Germline CDR1 SEHNR, CDR2 FQNEAQ (reference sequence). CDR3 in amino acids: CASSGYNSPLHF.

This chain connects TRBV5-1 to TRBJ2-3; TCRdb lists TRBD2, though no DNA is available to test this call. This CDR3 is built from 15 residues. From germline, CDR1 is SGHRS and CDR2 YFSETQ. The CDR3 here is CASRQRTAGEDTQYF.

The chain is built from TRBV27 and TRBJ1-5. The CDR3 spans 12 residues. Looked up from germline, CDR1 is MNHEY and CDR2 is SMNVEV (reference sequence). The CDR3 spells CASSRRDQPQHF.

The chain couples TRBV2 to TRBJ2-7. The V gene's germline CDR1 is SNHLY and CDR2 FYNNEI. This CDR3 is 15 amino acids long. The CDR3: CASTKETAISYEQYF.

The V call is TRBV27, the J call TRBJ1-5; TCRdb outputs TRBD1, but without DNA this stays unchecked. This CDR3 has 13 amino acids. Per germline, CDR1 MNHEY and CDR2 SMNVEV (reference sequence). The CDR3 region is CASRRGISQPQHF.

This chain joins TRBV4-2 and TRBJ2-1; TCRdb names TRBD2, which stays unverified in the absence of DNA. The germline gives CDR1 LGHNA, CDR2 YNFKEQ. This CDR3 is built from 13 residues. The CDR3: CASSQVTGGEQFF.

This chain connects TRBV5-6 to TRBJ1-5; TCRdb proposes TRBD1, but this gene call is untestable without DNA. CDR1 is SGHDT and CDR2 is YYEEEE in the germline V gene. The CDR3 loop spans 15 amino acids. The CDR3 reads CASSLAGGNNQPQHF. Variable domain in full (rest from reference TRBV5-6 and TRBJ1-5): DAGVTQSPTHLIKTRGQQVTLRCSPKSGHDTVSWYQQALGQGPQFIFQYYEEEERQRGNFPDRFSGHQFPNYSSELNVNALLLGDSALYLCASSLAGGNNQPQHFGDGTRLSIL.